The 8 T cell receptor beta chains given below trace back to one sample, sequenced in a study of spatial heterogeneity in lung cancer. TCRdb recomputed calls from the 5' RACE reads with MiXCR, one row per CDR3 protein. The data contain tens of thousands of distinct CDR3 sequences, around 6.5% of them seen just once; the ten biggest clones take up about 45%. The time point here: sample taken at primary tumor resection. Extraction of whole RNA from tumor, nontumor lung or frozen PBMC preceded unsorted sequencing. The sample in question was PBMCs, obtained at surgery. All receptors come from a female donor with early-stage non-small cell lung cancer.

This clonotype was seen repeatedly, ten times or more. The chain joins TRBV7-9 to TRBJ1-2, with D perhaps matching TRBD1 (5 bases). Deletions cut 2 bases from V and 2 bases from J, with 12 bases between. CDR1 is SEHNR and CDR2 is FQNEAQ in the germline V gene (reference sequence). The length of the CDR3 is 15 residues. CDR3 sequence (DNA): TGTGCCAGCAGCTTAATGTTCGGGGGGAACTATGGCTACACCTTC. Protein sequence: CASSLMFGGNYGYTF.

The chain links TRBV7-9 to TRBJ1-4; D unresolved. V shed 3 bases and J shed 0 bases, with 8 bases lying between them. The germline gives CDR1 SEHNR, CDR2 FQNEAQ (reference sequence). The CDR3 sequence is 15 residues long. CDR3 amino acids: CASSFGIATNEKLFF. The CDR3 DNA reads TGTGCCAGCAGCTTTGGGATAGCAACTAATGAAAAACTGTTTTTT.

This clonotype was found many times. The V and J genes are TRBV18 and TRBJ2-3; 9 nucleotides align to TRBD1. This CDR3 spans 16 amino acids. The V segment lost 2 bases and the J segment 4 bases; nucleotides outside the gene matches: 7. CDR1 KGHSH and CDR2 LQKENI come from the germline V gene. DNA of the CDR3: TGTGCCAGCTCACCAAAAGTGGGACAGGGATCAGATACGCAGTATTTT. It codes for CASSPKVGQGSDTQYF.

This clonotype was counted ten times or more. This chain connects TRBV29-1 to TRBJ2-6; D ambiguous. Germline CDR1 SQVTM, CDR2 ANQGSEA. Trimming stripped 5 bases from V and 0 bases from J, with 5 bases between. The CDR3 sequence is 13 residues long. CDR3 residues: CSVRSSGANVLTF. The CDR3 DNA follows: TGCAGCGTTCGGAGCTCTGGGGCCAACGTCCTGACTTTC. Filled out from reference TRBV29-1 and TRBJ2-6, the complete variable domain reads SAVISQKPSRDICQRGTSLTIQCQVDSQVTMMFWYRQQPGQSLTLIATANQGSEATYESGFVIDKFPISRPNLTFSTLTVSNMSPEDSSIYLCSVRSSGANVLTFGAGSRLTVL.

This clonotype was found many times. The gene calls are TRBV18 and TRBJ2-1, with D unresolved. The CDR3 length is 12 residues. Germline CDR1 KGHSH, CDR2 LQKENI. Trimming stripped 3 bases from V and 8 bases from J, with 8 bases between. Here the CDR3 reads CASSPTIDEQFF. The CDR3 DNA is TGTGCCAGCTCACCTACAATAGATGAGCAGTTCTTC. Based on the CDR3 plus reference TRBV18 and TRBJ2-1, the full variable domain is NAGVMQNPRHLVRRRGQEARLRCSPMKGHSHVYWYRQLPEEGLKFMVYLQKENIIDESGMPKERFSAEFPKEGPSILRIQQVVRGDSAAYFCASSPTIDEQFFGPGTRLTVL.

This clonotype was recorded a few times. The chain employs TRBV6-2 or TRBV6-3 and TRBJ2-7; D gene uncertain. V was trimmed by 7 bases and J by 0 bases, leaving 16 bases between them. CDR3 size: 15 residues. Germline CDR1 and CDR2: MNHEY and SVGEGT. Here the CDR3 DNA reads TGTGCCAGCAAGACGGTCGTCCGGAGCTCCTACGAGCAGTACTTC. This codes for CASKTVVRSSYEQYF.

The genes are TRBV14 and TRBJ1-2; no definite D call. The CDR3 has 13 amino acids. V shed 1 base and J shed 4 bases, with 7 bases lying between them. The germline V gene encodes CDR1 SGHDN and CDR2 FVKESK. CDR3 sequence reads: CASSQAQIYGYTF. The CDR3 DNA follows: TGTGCCAGCAGCCAAGCGCAAATCTATGGCTACACCTTC.

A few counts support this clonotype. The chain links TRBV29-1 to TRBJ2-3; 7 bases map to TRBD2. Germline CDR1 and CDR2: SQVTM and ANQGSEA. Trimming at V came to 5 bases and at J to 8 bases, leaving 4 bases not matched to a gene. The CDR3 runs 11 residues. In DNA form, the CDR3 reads TGCAGCGTTCTCCCGGGGGGTACGCAGTATTTT. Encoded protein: CSVLPGGTQYF.